These 32 T cell receptor beta chains originate from one sample sequenced in a study of T-cell memory formation after mild COVID-19. TCRdb analysed the 5' RACE reads with MiXCR anew, one entry per CDR3 protein. The top ten clones hold approximately 13% of a sample with under 550,000 distinct CDR3 sequences, around a sixth of them seen once. Sequences were obtained from PBMCs or a T cell subset sorted from them (not recorded which). These receptors originate from an adult woman who had mild COVID-19 (a few samples of this study predate the infection). Cell type and time point are not known.

The chain is built from TRBV15 and TRBJ1-3; TRBD1 is a possible D gene (5 bases). Trimming removed 3 bases from V and 0 bases from J, with 18 bases in between. Germline loops: CDR1 LNHNV, CDR2 YYDKDF (reference sequence). The CDR3 runs 18 residues. The chain's CDR3 is CATSRKAGTAISGNTIYF. Here the CDR3 DNA reads TGTGCCACCAGCAGGAAGGCCGGGACCGCCATCTCTGGAAACACCATATATTTT.

V is TRBV5-1 and J is TRBJ2-1, with D possibly being TRBD2 (5 bases). Germline values: CDR1 SGHRS, CDR2 YFSETQ. CDR3 length: 14 residues. With 6 bases removed from V and 3 bases from J, the gap between germline ends came to 13 bases. The DNA for the CDR3 is TGCGCCAGCACAGCCACTAGTCGCTACAATGAGCAGTTCTTC. Translated: CASTATSRYNEQFF. The whole variable domain, remainder taken from reference TRBV5-1 and TRBJ2-1, is KAGVTQTPRYLIKTRGQQVTLSCSPISGHRSVSWYQQTPGQGLQFLFEYFSETQRNKGNFPGRFSGRQFSNSRSEMNVSTLELGDSALYLCASTATSRYNEQFFGPGTRLTVL.

This clonotype has just a few counts. The rearrangement uses TRBV3-1 and TRBJ2-1; D remains unclear. This CDR3 region has 16 residues. Trimming pared 0 bases from V and 3 bases from J, leaving 12 bases between. The V gene's germline CDR1 is LGHDT and CDR2 YNNKEL (reference sequence). The CDR3 region is CASSQDEVSGYNEQFF. CDR3 in DNA: TGTGCCAGCAGCCAAGATGAGGTGTCGGGCTACAATGAGCAGTTCTTC.

The V call is TRBV7-3, the J call TRBJ2-2, with 10 bases lining up with TRBD1. CDR3 length: 19 amino acids. The V gene's germline CDR1 is SGHTA and CDR2 FQGTGA. Germline trimming cut 2 bases from V and 0 bases from J; bases unmatched to any gene: 9. The CDR3 bases are TGTGCCAGCAGCTTAGGGGGGACAGGGGACCTCGCGAACACCGGGGAGCTGTTTTTT. Translating gives CASSLGGTGDLANTGELFF.

The rearrangement uses TRBV7-2 and TRBJ2-3; 7 nucleotides line up with TRBD2. V shed 2 bases and J 9 bases; nucleotides not matched to a gene: 11. Germline V gene lookup returns CDR1 SGHTA and CDR2 FQGNSA. The CDR3 extends over 15 amino acids. The CDR3 DNA is TGTGCCAGCAGCTTAAGGGACGGGGGGTTTAGGACGCAGTATTTT. Translation gives CASSLRDGGFRTQYF. The whole variable domain, remainder taken from reference TRBV7-2 and TRBJ2-3, is GAGVSQSPSNKVTEKGKDVELRCDPISGHTALYWYRQSLGQGLEFLIYFQGNSAPDKSGLPSDRFSAERTGGSVSTLTIQRTQQEDSAVYLCASSLRDGGFRTQYFGPGTRLTVL.

This clonotype has just a few counts. The chain carries TRBV20-1 and TRBJ2-7; 10 bases match TRBD1. V dropped 5 bases and J dropped 7; count of bases not matched to a gene: 8. From germline, CDR1 is DFQATT and CDR2 SNEGSKA (reference sequence). CDR3 length: 13 amino acids. The DNA of the CDR3 is TGCAGTGCTCTAGACAGGGGGCGCCTTGAGCAGTACTTC. Translated, it gives CSALDRGRLEQYF.

The chain uses TRBV19 and TRBJ2-1; a weak D match, TRBD2 (6 bases). The CDR3 is made up of 16 amino acids. Germline lookup yields CDR1 LNHDA and CDR2 SQIVND (reference sequence). V was cut by 5 bases and J by 1 base, with 15 bases left in between. Written as DNA, the CDR3 is TGTGCCAGTAGTGTGAGTGGGAGGCGTTCCTACAATGAGCAGTTCTTC. Its translation: CASSVSGRRSYNEQFF.

At least ten counts were recorded for this clonotype. CDR3 DNA: TGTGCCAGCAGCTTGCCCAGGTCGGTGGCTTTCTTT. Protein sequence: CASSLPRSVAFF. The V call is TRBV5-5, the J call TRBJ1-1; no definite D call. The germline V gene has CDR1 SGHKS and CDR2 YYEKEE (reference sequence). V lost 1 base and J 11 bases, leaving 12 bases between the germline ends. This CDR3 contains 12 residues.

The chain is built from TRBV29-1 and TRBJ1-1; D may be TRBD1 (5 bases). The V gene's germline CDR1 is SQVTM and CDR2 ANQGSEA. The V end lost 1 base, the J end lost 0 bases, and 9 bases lay between the germline ends. This CDR3 is built from 14 residues. CDR3 sequence reads: CSVEGGILNTEAFF. The CDR3, as DNA: TGCAGCGTTGAAGGGGGGATATTGAACACTGAAGCTTTCTTT.

This chain links TRBV7-9 with TRBJ1-3; 10 bases fit TRBD1. Germline V gives CDR1 SEHNR, CDR2 FQNEAQ (reference sequence). The CDR3 consists of 17 residues. The V segment lost 6 bases and the J segment 0 bases; nucleotides outside the gene matches: 8. The CDR3 reads CASSFWTGGGSGNTIYF. CDR3 sequence (DNA): TGTGCCAGCAGTTTCTGGACAGGGGGAGGCTCTGGAAACACCATATATTTT.

This chain links TRBV7-8 with TRBJ1-6; 7 positions match TRBD1. Per the germline V gene, CDR1 is SGHVS and CDR2 is FQNEAQ. J lost 6 bases, V lost 3 bases, and 2 bases had no gene match. The CDR3 runs 14 residues. The CDR3 nucleotides are TGTGCCAGCAGCTTGGACAGGATTAATTCACCCCTCCACTTT. Amino acids: CASSLDRINSPLHF.

This clonotype was seen at least ten times. CDR3 coding DNA: TGTGCCAGCAGCTTATATAGCGACAGGGTCACAGATACGCAGTATTTT. Protein product: CASSLYSDRVTDTQYF. This chain joins TRBV7-6 and TRBJ2-3, with 7 positions matching TRBD1. V gave up 2 bases and J gave up 2 bases; unmatched junction bases: 7. Germline assignment: CDR1 SGHVS and CDR2 FNYEAQ. The CDR3 totals 16 residues.

This clonotype was seen a handful of times. J is TRBJ2-3 and V is TRBV12-3 or TRBV12-4; a weak D match, TRBD1 (6 bases). V was cut by 8 bases and J by 4 bases, with 10 bases left in between. This CDR3 region has 12 residues. CDR3 residues: CASGRGPDTQYF. In nucleotides, the CDR3 is TGTGCCAGCGGCAGGGGACCAGATACGCAGTATTTT.

The chain combines TRBV7-9 with TRBJ2-3; either TRBD1 or TRBD2 may fit D (5 bases each). Trimming shortened V by 5 bases and J by 2 bases, and 14 bases separated the two germline ends. Looked up from germline, CDR1 is SEHNR and CDR2 is FQNEAQ (reference sequence). The CDR3 totals 15 residues. CDR3 amino acids: CASSPGPTATDTQYF. CDR3 DNA: TGTGCCAGCAGCCCGGGACCCACAGCCACAGATACGCAGTATTTT.

The chain recombines TRBV19 with TRBJ1-2; 7 bases agree with TRBD1. The germline gives CDR1 LNHDA, CDR2 SQIVND (reference sequence). Trimming cost V 7 bases and J 8 bases; bases outside gene matches: 13. This CDR3 comprises 14 residues. DNA of the CDR3: TGTGCCAGTAACTCCTACGAGGGGGCATGGGGCTACACCTTC. This gives the protein CASNSYEGAWGYTF. The full variable domain, with the rest looked up from reference TRBV19 and TRBJ1-2, is DGGITQSPKYLFRKEGQNVTLSCEQNLNHDAMYWYRQDPGQGLRLIYYSQIVNDFQKGDIAEGYSVSREKKESFPLTVTSAQKNPTAFYLCASNSYEGAWGYTFGSGTRLTVV.

This clonotype showed up just once. This chain joins TRBV11-2 and TRBJ1-2; D is ambiguous. Germline CDR1 is SGHAT and CDR2 is FQNNGV. CDR3 length: 13 residues. V shed 6 bases and J shed 5 bases, with 13 bases lying between them. CDR3 DNA: TGTGCCAGCAGTCAACTTATAGAGTATGGCTACACCTTC. It codes for CASSQLIEYGYTF.

The genes are TRBV4-2 and TRBJ2-7; a weak D match, TRBD1 (5 bases). This CDR3 has 18 amino acids. CDR1 and CDR2 from the germline V gene are LGHNA and YNFKEQ. Trimming shortened V by 0 bases and J by 0 bases, and 18 bases separated the two germline ends. In nucleotides, the CDR3 is TGTGCCAGCAGCCAAGAAGGATGGGGCAACGAAAACTCCTACGAGCAGTACTTC. Its protein is CASSQEGWGNENSYEQYF.

This clonotype has only a few counts. The genes are TRBV12-3 or TRBV12-4 and TRBJ2-3, with TRBD2 matching 7 bases. This CDR3 spans 14 amino acids. The J segment lost 6 bases and the V segment lost 2 bases, leaving 5 bases of the junction unmatched. CDR3 residues: CASSLWQGGDTQYF. CDR3 bases: TGTGCCAGCAGTTTATGGCAGGGAGGGGATACGCAGTATTTT.

In this sample, this clonotype turned up a few times. The DNA of the CDR3 is TGTGCCAGCAGTTACTCGAGCATCCGGAGTTTTGATGAGCAGTTCTTC. This codes for CASSYSSIRSFDEQFF. The V gene is TRBV6-2 or TRBV6-3, the J gene TRBJ2-1; D is unresolved. The germline V and J ends were trimmed by 0 bases and 8 bases, with 17 bases remaining between them. CDR3 length: 16 residues. Germline V gene sequence: CDR1 MNHEY, CDR2 SVGEGT.

This clonotype was recorded a few times. The genes are TRBV2 and TRBJ1-1, with a weak D call TRBD1 (6 bases). The length of the CDR3 is 14 residues. Germline assignment: CDR1 SNHLY and CDR2 FYNNEI. Trimming took off 6 bases at V and 5 bases at J, with 16 bases between the two ends. The CDR3 DNA sequence: TGTGCCAGCAGCCCCCGTGGGGGGGCTACTGAAGCTTTCTTT. Encoded protein: CASSPRGGATEAFF.

There are a few counts of this clonotype. This chain joins TRBV14 and TRBJ2-1; no reliable D call. CDR3 size: 18 residues. Germline-derived CDR1 and CDR2 are SGHDN and FVKESK. Trimming stripped 2 bases from V and 5 bases from J, with 22 bases between. The CDR3: CASSQRKLGISVNNEQFF. The CDR3 DNA sequence: TGTGCCAGCAGCCAAAGAAAGTTGGGCATCTCCGTGAACAATGAGCAGTTCTTC.

This clonotype was recorded a few times. Germline and junction disagree at one end, which may indicate a read error. The CDR3 coding sequence is TGTGCTAGCAGCTTAGGCGGAATCCAAGAGACCCAGTACTTC. This codes for CASSLGGIQETQYF. V is TRBV7-7 and J is TRBJ2-5; D is ambiguous. The CDR3 contains 14 residues. CDR1 is SSHAT, CDR2 FNYEAQ, per germline (reference sequence).

This chain uses TRBV6-2 or TRBV6-3 with TRBJ1-5, with 9 bases aligning to TRBD1. Germline V gene data show CDR1 as MNHEY and CDR2 as SVGEGT. This CDR3 contains 16 residues. With 4 bases clipped from V and 7 bases from J, the junction kept 11 bases outside the gene matches. CDR3 DNA: TGTGCCAGCAGTTTCTCGGGACAGGGATTGCGGCAGCCCCAGCATTTT. Its protein product is CASSFSGQGLRQPQHF.

The chain recombines TRBV5-1 with TRBJ2-7; D tentatively reads TRBD1 or TRBD2 (5 bases each). V lost 0 bases and J lost 6, with 10 bases in between. The CDR3 contains 13 residues. Germline values: CDR1 SGHRS, CDR2 YFSETQ. The CDR3 nucleotides are TGCGCCAGCAGCTTGGTGCAGGGAGTCGAGCAGTACTTC. Its protein product is CASSLVQGVEQYF. Full variable domain (remainder filled in from reference TRBV5-1 and TRBJ2-7): KAGVTQTPRYLIKTRGQQVTLSCSPISGHRSVSWYQQTPGQGLQFLFEYFSETQRNKGNFPGRFSGRQFSNSRSEMNVSTLELGDSALYLCASSLVQGVEQYFGPGTRLTVT.

The chain links TRBV29-1 to TRBJ1-2; D remains ambiguous. V lost 3 bases, J lost 0 bases, and 8 bases lay in between. This CDR3 has 13 residues. Germline CDR1 is SQVTM and CDR2 is ANQGSEA. The CDR3 loop is CSVEAGANYGYTF. The CDR3 DNA follows: TGCAGCGTTGAGGCAGGAGCTAACTATGGCTACACCTTC.

The chain uses TRBV6-5 and TRBJ1-1, with D maybe TRBD1 (5 bases). The CDR3 totals 15 residues. The V end lost 6 bases, the J end lost 1 base, and 15 bases lay between the germline ends. Germline-derived CDR1 and CDR2 are MNHEY and SVGAGI. This chain's CDR3 is CASSYSGRKNTEAFF. The CDR3 region has the DNA TGTGCCAGCAGCTATTCGGGACGCAAGAACACTGAAGCTTTCTTT.

This clonotype was picked up a small number of times. The genes are TRBV10-3 and TRBJ2-7, with unresolved D. The CDR3 contains 15 residues. Trimming cost V 3 bases and J 2 bases, with 14 bases left between them. Germline V lookup: CDR1 ENHRY, CDR2 SYGVKD. The CDR3 reads CAISEETTVAYEQYF. In DNA form, the CDR3 reads TGTGCCATCAGTGAAGAGACAACCGTGGCCTACGAGCAGTACTTC.

The CDR3 loop reads CASSLRRGDTQYF. The CDR3 DNA reads as TGTGCCAGCAGCTTACGTCGGGGTGATACGCAGTATTTT. The chain joins TRBV7-3 to TRBJ2-3; a possible D gene is TRBD2 (5 bases). The CDR3 totals 13 residues. CDR1 is SGHTA, CDR2 FQGTGA, per germline. Trimming stripped 2 bases from V and 6 bases from J, with 9 bases between.

This chain links TRBV12-3 or TRBV12-4 with TRBJ1-2, with D maybe TRBD1 (5 bases). The CDR3 totals 13 residues. V lost 3 bases to trimming and J lost 4 bases, with 9 bases between them. Here the CDR3 reads CASSFQGAYGYTF. The CDR3 DNA sequence: TGTGCCAGCAGTTTTCAGGGAGCCTATGGCTACACCTTC.

This sequence joins TRBV7-8 and TRBJ1-2, with 10 bases that match TRBD1. V gave up 5 bases and J gave up 4 bases; unmatched junction bases: 7. Germline lookup yields CDR1 SGHVS and CDR2 FQNEAQ. CDR3 length equals 15 residues. The DNA of the CDR3 is TGTGCCAGCAGCCTCGGGACAGGGGTCGTCTATGGCTACACCTTC. It yields the protein CASSLGTGVVYGYTF.

The V gene is TRBV24-1, the J gene TRBJ1-1; D not certain. Trimming cost V 3 bases and J 9 bases, with 10 bases left between them. Per germline, CDR1 KGHDR and CDR2 SFDVKD. CDR3 length equals 12 residues. The CDR3 coding sequence is TGTGCCACCAGTGATGCCGCACAGAAAGCTTTCTTT. It codes for CATSDAAQKAFF.

This clonotype was seen only a few times. The genes are TRBV14 and TRBJ1-2; maybe TRBD1 (5 bases). Trimming shortened V by 5 bases and J by 5 bases, and 15 bases separated the two germline ends. Germline V gives CDR1 SGHDN, CDR2 FVKESK. The CDR3 is made up of 14 amino acids. The CDR3 region is CASSETKGLYGYTF. The CDR3 DNA is TGTGCCAGCAGCGAAACCAAGGGGTTGTATGGCTACACCTTC.